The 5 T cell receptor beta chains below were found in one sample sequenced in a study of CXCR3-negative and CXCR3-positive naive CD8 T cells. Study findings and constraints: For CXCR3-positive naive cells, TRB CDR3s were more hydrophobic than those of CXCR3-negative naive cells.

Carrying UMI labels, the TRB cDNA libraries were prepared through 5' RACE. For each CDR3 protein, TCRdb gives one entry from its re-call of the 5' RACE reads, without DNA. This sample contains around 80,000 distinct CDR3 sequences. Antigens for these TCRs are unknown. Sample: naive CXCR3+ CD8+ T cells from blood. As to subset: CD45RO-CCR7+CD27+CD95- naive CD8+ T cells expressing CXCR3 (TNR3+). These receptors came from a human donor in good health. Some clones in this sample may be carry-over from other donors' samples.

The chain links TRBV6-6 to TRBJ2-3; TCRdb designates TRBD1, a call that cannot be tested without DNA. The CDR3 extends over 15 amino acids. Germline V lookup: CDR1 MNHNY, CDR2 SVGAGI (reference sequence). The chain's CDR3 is CASSYSGGQRDTQYF.

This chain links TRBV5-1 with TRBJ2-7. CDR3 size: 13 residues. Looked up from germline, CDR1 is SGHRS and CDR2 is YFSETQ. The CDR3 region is CASSFLENYEQYF.

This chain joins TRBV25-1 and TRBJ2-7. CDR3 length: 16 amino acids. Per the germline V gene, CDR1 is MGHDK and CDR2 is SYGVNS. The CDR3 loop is CASSGATSGAPYEQYF.

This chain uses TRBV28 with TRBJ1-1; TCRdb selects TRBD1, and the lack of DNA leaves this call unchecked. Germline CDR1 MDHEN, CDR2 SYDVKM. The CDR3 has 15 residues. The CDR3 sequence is CASSPGGGENTEAFF.

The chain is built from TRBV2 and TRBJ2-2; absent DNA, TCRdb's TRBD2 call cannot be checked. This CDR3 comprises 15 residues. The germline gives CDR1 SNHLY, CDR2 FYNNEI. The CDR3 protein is CASSYGTPRGGELFF.